Presented here are 7 T cell receptor beta chains from one specimen sequenced in a study of T-cell reconstitution after alpha-beta-depleted transplantation in children. For TCRbeta, the library was prepared with unique molecular identifiers. One entry per CDR3 protein results from TCRdb running MiXCR on the PCR reads. Of 200,000 to 250,000 distinct CDR3 sequences in the sample, roughly 9.1% were seen once. The source material was PBMCs, mostly from graft donor cells, sampled 360 days after TCRalphabeta/CD19-depleted stem cell transplant. These receptors originate from a male patient aged 2 to 9 who had a stem cell transplant for acute myeloid leukemia, so the T cells may come from the graft donor.

This chain connects TRBV7-9 to TRBJ2-1; a possible D gene is TRBD2 (6 bases). Germline CDR1 and CDR2: SEHNR and FQNEAQ (reference sequence). V was trimmed by 5 bases and J by 9 bases, leaving 20 bases between them. This CDR3 has 15 residues. The CDR3 DNA is TGTGCCAGCAGCATCCCCGGGACTTTTTCGGGTGAGCAGTTCTTC. Amino acid sequence: CASSIPGTFSGEQFF.

V gene TRBV20-1 combines with J gene TRBJ2-7; D gene ambiguous. V gave up 6 bases and J gave up 2 bases, with 17 bases separating them. This CDR3 is 14 amino acids long. Germline CDR1 DFQATT, CDR2 SNEGSKA (reference sequence). In DNA form, the CDR3 reads TGCAGTGCAGTCAGCATTACTAACACCTACGAGCAGTACGTC. This codes for CSAVSITNTYEQYV.

The V and J genes are TRBV5-1 and TRBJ2-1; D may be TRBD2 (6 bases). The CDR3 loop spans 13 amino acids. V dropped 4 bases and J dropped 9 bases, with 14 bases sitting between them. Germline-derived CDR1 and CDR2 are SGHRS and YFSETQ. CDR3 loop: CASSPLALSEQFF. In nucleotides, the CDR3 is TGCGCCAGCAGCCCGCTAGCGCTGAGTGAGCAGTTCTTC.

As for this clonotype: With a much larger clone just one base away, this may be a read error. The chain combines TRBV5-1 with TRBJ2-2; D is unresolved. With 2 bases removed from V and 0 bases from J, the gap between germline ends came to 11 bases. The CDR3 contains 16 residues. In germline, CDR1 is SGHRS, CDR2 YFSETQ. The CDR3 region has the DNA TGCGCCAGCAGCTTTCTAGTGGGGACGAACACCGGGGAGCTGTTTTTT. It encodes CASSFLVGTNTGELFF.

This clonotype was counted a few times. The J gene is TRBJ1-4, the V gene TRBV6-1, with D unresolved. This CDR3 is built from 15 residues. V gave up 2 bases and J gave up 3 bases, with 10 bases separating them. From germline, CDR1 is MNHNS and CDR2 SASEGT. CDR3 region: CASSETTYPNEKLFF. DNA of the CDR3: TGTGCCAGCAGTGAAACGACATATCCTAATGAAAAACTGTTTTTT.

This clonotype was seen ten or more times. The chain uses TRBV10-3 and TRBJ2-3; no clear D gene. The CDR3 consists of 13 residues. Per the germline V gene, CDR1 is ENHRY and CDR2 is SYGVKD. The V end was cut by 2 bases, the J end by 1 base, with 4 bases between. The CDR3 reads CAISEEGTDTQYF. For the CDR3, the DNA is TGTGCCATCAGTGAGGAGGGCACAGATACGCAGTATTTT.

In its sample, this clonotype was seen many times. The rearrangement uses TRBV20-1 and TRBJ2-3, with a possible D match to TRBD2 (5 bases). The CDR3 contains 13 residues. Trimming removed 3 bases from V and 0 bases from J, with 7 bases in between. Germline V gene data show CDR1 as DFQATT and CDR2 as SNEGSKA (reference sequence). CDR3 in amino acids: CSASRESTDTQYF. The CDR3 DNA sequence: TGCAGTGCTAGTAGGGAGAGCACAGATACGCAGTATTTT.